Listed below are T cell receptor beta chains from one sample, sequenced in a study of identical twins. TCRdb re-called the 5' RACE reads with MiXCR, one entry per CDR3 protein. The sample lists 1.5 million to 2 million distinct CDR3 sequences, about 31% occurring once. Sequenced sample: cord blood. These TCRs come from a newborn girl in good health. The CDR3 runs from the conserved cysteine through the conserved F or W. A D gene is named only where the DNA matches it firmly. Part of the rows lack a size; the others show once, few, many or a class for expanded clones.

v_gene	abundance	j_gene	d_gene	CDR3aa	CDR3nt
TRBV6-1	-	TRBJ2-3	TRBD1	CASSGGTGDFTDTQYF	TGTGCCAGCAGTGGAGGGACAGGGGACTTTACAGATACGCAGTATTTT
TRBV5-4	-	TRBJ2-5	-	CASSFTGDPLNEQYF	TGTGCCAGCAGCTTCACTGGGGACCCTCTCAATGAGCAGTACTTC
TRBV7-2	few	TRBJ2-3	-	CASSRWSADTQYF	TGTGCCAGCAGCAGATGGTCCGCAGATACGCAGTATTTT
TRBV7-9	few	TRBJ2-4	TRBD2	CASSSRTIFSGRGAKNIQYF	TGTGCCAGCAGCTCCCGAACCATCTTTAGCGGGAGGGGGGCCAAAAACATTCAGTACTTC
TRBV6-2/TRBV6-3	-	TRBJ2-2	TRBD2	CASSYWTSSTGELFF	TGTGCCAGCAGTTACTGGACTAGCAGCACCGGGGAGCTGTTTTTT
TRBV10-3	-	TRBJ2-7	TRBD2	CAISVAGVGYNEQYF	TGTGCCATCAGTGTGGCGGGAGTGGGCTACAATGAGCAGTACTTC
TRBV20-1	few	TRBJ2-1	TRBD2	CSAREPRGSYNEQFF	TGCAGTGCTAGAGAACCCCGCGGGAGCTACAATGAGCAGTTCTTC
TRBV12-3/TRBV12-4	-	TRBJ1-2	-	CASSLRKGTGYLGYGYTF	TGTGCCAGCAGTTTACGCAAGGGTACAGGGTACCTCGGGTATGGCTACACCTTC
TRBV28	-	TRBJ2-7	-	CASSPMRGGGNEQYF	TGTGCCAGCAGTCCAATGAGGGGCGGCGGGAACGAGCAGTACTTC
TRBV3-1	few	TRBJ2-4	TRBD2	CASSQELGLAGGRDEQYF	TGTGCCAGCAGCCAAGAATTGGGACTAGCGGGAGGTAGAGATGAGCAGTACTTC
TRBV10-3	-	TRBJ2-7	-	CANRPGLSYNEQYF	TGTGCCAACAGACCGGGACTCTCCTACAATGAGCAGTACTTC
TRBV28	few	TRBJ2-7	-	CASMGLTFYYEQYF	TGTGCCAGCATGGGACTCACATTTTACTACGAGCAGTACTTC
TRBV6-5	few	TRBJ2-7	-	CATSDRIHEQYF	TGTGCCACCTCAGACAGGATCCACGAGCAGTACTTC
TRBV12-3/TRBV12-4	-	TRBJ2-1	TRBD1	CASRRDRQANEQFF	TGTGCCAGCAGGCGGGACAGGCAAGCCAATGAGCAGTTCTTC
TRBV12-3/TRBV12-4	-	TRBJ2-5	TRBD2	CASSFWTSGSIETQYF	TGTGCCAGCAGTTTTTGGACTAGCGGGAGTATAGAGACCCAGTACTTC
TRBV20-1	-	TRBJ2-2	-	CSARETINAGLFF	TGCAGTGCTAGAGAGACTATCAACGCTGGGCTGTTTTTT
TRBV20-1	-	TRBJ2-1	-	CSAAPLGAYNEQFF	TGCAGTGCCGCACCCCTTGGCGCCTACAATGAGCAGTTCTTC
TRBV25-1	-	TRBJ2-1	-	CATGGRPYEQFF	TGTGCCACAGGGGGGCGACCCTACGAGCAGTTCTTC
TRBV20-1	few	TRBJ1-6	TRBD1	CSAQRQGRGSYNSPLHF	TGCAGTGCCCAAAGACAGGGGAGAGGCTCCTATAATTCACCCCTCCACTTT
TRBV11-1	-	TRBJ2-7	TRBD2	CASSLGVLAGSFSAYEQYF	TGTGCCAGCAGCTTGGGGGTACTAGCGGGTTCCTTCTCGGCCTACGAGCAGTACTTC
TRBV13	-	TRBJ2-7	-	CASSPRRGSYGQYF	TGTGCCAGCAGCCCTAGACGGGGCTCCTACGGGCAGTACTTC
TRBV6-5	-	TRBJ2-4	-	CASSYSRNGNAAKNIQYF	TGTGCCAGCAGTTACTCGCGGAACGGGAATGCGGCCAAAAACATTCAGTACTTC
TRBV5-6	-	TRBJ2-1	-	CASRGQTGGSYNEQFF	TGTGCCAGCAGAGGACAGACGGGGGGTTCCTACAATGAGCAGTTCTTC
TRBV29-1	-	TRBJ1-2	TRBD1	CSVEAGTGDYTF	TGCAGCGTTGAGGCCGGGACAGGGGACTACACCTTC
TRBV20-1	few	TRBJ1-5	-	CSARDRGEDQPQHF	TGCAGTGCTAGAGATAGGGGGGAGGATCAGCCCCAGCATTTT
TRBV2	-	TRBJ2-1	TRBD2	CASLGSGGLYNEQFF	TGTGCCAGCCTGGGTAGCGGGGGCCTCTACAATGAGCAGTTCTTC
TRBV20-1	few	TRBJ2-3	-	CSASFRDTQYF	TGCAGTGCTAGTTTTAGGGATACGCAGTATTTT
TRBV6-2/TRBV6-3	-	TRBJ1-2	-	CASRSLEDGYTF	TGTGCCAGCAGATCTTTGGAGGATGGCTACACCTTC
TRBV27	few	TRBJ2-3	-	CASSTTTGSWIDTQYF	TGTGCCAGCAGTACAACTACAGGGTCTTGGATAGATACGCAGTATTTT
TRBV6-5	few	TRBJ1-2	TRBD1	CASSYRRTGVDRGYTF	TGTGCCAGCAGTTACAGACGGACAGGGGTAGATAGGGGCTACACCTTC
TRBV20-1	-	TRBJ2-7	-	CSARTRRGYEQYF	TGCAGTGCTAGGACTAGACGGGGCTACGAGCAGTACTTC
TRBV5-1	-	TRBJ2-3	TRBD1	CASSLVRTGATDTQYF	TGCGCCAGCAGCCTGGTAAGGACAGGGGCCACAGATACGCAGTATTTT
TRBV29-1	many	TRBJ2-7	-	CSVGGGTVTYEQYF	TGCAGCGTTGGGGGCGGGACAGTTACCTACGAGCAGTACTTC
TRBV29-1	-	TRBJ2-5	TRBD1	CSVGTGGGQETQYF	TGCAGCGTTGGGACAGGGGGGGGACAAGAGACCCAGTACTTC
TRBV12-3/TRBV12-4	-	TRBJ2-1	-	CAGGGQSYNEQFF	TGTGCCGGCGGGGGCCAGTCCTACAATGAGCAGTTCTTC
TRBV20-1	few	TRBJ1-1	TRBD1	CSAASTGGITEAFF	TGCAGTGCTGCCTCGACAGGGGGGATCACTGAAGCTTTCTTT
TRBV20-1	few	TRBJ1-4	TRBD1	CSARSPAGGYGEKLFF	TGCAGTGCTAGATCGCCGGCAGGGGGCTATGGGGAAAAACTGTTTTTT
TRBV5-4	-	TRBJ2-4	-	CASSLDLVQYF	TGTGCCAGCAGCTTGGATCTCGTGCAGTACTTC
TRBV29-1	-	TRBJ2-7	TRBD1	CSVGTGGTHNEQYF	TGCAGCGTGGGGACAGGGGGCACCCACAATGAGCAGTACTTC
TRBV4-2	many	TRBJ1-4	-	CASSQVTGTDNEKLFF	TGTGCCAGCAGCCAAGTTACCGGGACGGATAATGAAAAACTGTTTTTT